The rows below give T cell receptor beta chains drawn from one sample of a study of siplizumab effects on memory and regulatory T cells. TCRdb's table, derived via immunoSEQ multiplex PCR, lists solely in-frame clones and lacks some. This sample has about 69,000 clones, with roughly 88% found just once. The sequenced sample was Tregs sorted from blood. The receptor source for this set is a human donor in good health. Both conserved end residues are part of each CDR3. D genes are given only for firm matches. Rows may omit the clone size; those that give it use once, few, many or a size class.

>TRBJ1-2|once|TRBV6-6|-
CASAIDTSIYGYTF
TGTGCCAGCGCCATAGACACCTCAATCTATGGCTACACCTTC
>TRBJ1-2|once|TRBV5-4|-
CASSSKSAGGYTF
TGTGCCAGCAGCTCTAAAAGTGCCGGTGGCTACACCTTC
>TRBJ2-7|-|TRBV9|-
CASSVAGLGGEQYF
TGTGCCAGCAGCGTAGCAGGGTTAGGTGGCGAGCAGTACTTC
>TRBJ2-7|-|TRBV28|TRBD2
CASSFPRGAGVTYEQYF
TGTGCCAGCAGTTTTCCCCGCGGAGCGGGGGTAACCTACGAGCAGTACTTC
>TRBJ2-3|-|TRBV28|-
CASSFRKTTRTDTQYF
TGTGCCAGCAGTTTTAGGAAAACTACCCGCACAGATACGCAGTATTTT
>TRBJ2-7|few|TRBV6-5|-
CASSYRFRVGYEQYF
TGTGCCAGCAGCTACAGGTTTAGGGTGGGCTACGAGCAGTACTTC
>TRBJ1-5|-|TRBV4-1|-
CASSQGWAGSKPQHF
TGCGCCAGCAGCCAAGGCTGGGCAGGATCGAAGCCCCAGCATTTT
>TRBJ1-4|-|TRBV18|-
CASSPRTDNEKLFF
TGTGCCAGCTCACCACGGACGGATAATGAAAAACTGTTTTTT
>TRBJ2-7|-|TRBV5-6|TRBD2
CASRSTGEGYEQYF
TGTGCCAGCAGGTCCACGGGGGAGGGCTACGAGCAGTACTTC
>TRBJ1-1|-|TRBV30|-
CAWTSGGNTEAFF
TGTGCCTGGACCTCCGGTGGGAACACTGAAGCTTTCTTT
>TRBJ2-1|-|TRBV30|TRBD1
CAWSAPFYRTGKNEQFF
TGTGCCTGGAGTGCCCCTTTTTATCGGACAGGGAAAAATGAGCAGTTCTTC
>TRBJ2-3|-|TRBV7-6|-
CASSGGALSWTDTQYF
TGTGCCAGCAGCGGGGGGGCTCTCTCTTGGACAGATACGCAGTATTTT
>TRBJ1-3|-|TRBV6-1|TRBD1
CASTDRVGNTIYF
TGTGCCAGCACCGACAGGGTTGGAAACACCATATATTTT
>TRBJ2-7|-|TRBV30|TRBD2
CAWSIAGGPSYEQYF
TGTGCCTGGAGTATAGCGGGAGGGCCATCCTACGAGCAGTACTTC
>TRBJ2-6|-|TRBV19|-
CASTTRGVGANVLTF
TGTGCCAGTACCACAAGGGGAGTTGGGGCCAACGTCCTGACTTTC
>TRBJ2-1|-|TRBV5-1|TRBD1
CASNRGRHEQFF
TGCGCCAGCAACAGGGGGCGGCATGAGCAGTTCTTC
>TRBJ1-1|-|TRBV7-2|-
CASSFTPNTEAFF
TGTGCCAGCAGCTTCACACCGAACACTGAAGCTTTCTTT
>TRBJ1-3|-|TRBV29-1|-
CSVTGTFGNTIYF
TGCAGCGTGACCGGGACATTTGGAAACACCATATATTTT
>TRBJ2-6|-|TRBV15|-
CATSRDKSSGANVLTF
TGTGCCACCAGCAGAGATAAGAGCTCTGGGGCCAACGTCCTGACTTTC
>TRBJ2-7|-|TRBV7-2|TRBD2
CASSLEPSGSSEQYF
TGTGCCAGCAGCTTAGAGCCTAGCGGGAGTTCCGAGCAGTACTTC
>TRBJ2-1|once|TRBV11-1|TRBD2
CASSLAGTSGKREQFF
TGTGCCAGCAGCTTAGCTGGGACTAGCGGGAAAAGGGAGCAGTTCTTC
>TRBJ2-7|-|TRBV11-3|-
CASMKGKGEQYF
TGTGCCAGCATGAAGGGAAAAGGCGAGCAGTACTTC
>TRBJ2-5|once|TRBV11-1|-
CASSFPGQETQYF
TGTGCCAGCAGCTTCCCGGGTCAAGAGACCCAGTACTTC
>TRBJ2-2|-|TRBV28|-
CASSRPRAANTGELFF
TGTGCCAGCAGCCGCCCCAGGGCCGCGAACACCGGGGAGCTGTTTTTT
>TRBJ2-5|-|TRBV6-5|-
CASGRGTETQYF
TGTGCCAGCGGCAGGGGTACAGAGACCCAGTACTTC
>TRBJ1-1|few|TRBV7-8|-
CASSRQTEAFF
TGTGCCAGCAGCAGACAGACTGAAGCTTTCTTT
>TRBJ2-2|-|TRBV6-5|-
CASSYLGRGDTGELFF
TGTGCCAGCAGTTACCTCGGCAGGGGCGACACCGGGGAGCTGTTTTTT
>TRBJ2-7|-|TRBV7-2|TRBD2
CASSSQGIAGSEQYF
TGTGCCAGCAGCTCCCAAGGGATAGCGGGCTCCGAGCAGTACTTC
>TRBJ2-1|-|TRBV30|-
CAWSNGVNNEQFF
TGTGCCTGGAGTAACGGCGTCAACAATGAGCAGTTCTTC
>TRBJ1-2|-|TRBV29-1|-
CSVEYLGRPNYGYTF
TGCAGCGTTGAGTATTTGGGCAGGCCAAACTATGGCTACACCTTC
>TRBJ2-7|-|TRBV28|-
CASSSHRVGEQYF
TGTGCCAGCAGTTCACACAGGGTTGGCGAGCAGTACTTC
>TRBJ2-2|once|TRBV6-1|-
CASSASKNTGELFF
TGTGCCAGCAGTGCCTCTAAGAACACCGGGGAGCTGTTTTTT
>TRBJ2-3|-|TRBV5-5|TRBD2
CASRQDRLAGVGDTQYF
TGTGCCAGCAGGCAGGACCGACTAGCGGGAGTCGGAGATACGCAGTATTTT
>TRBJ1-4|-|TRBV7-6|-
CASSRGGRNREKLFF
TGTGCCAGCAGCCGCGGGGGGCGAAATCGAGAAAAACTGTTTTTT
>TRBJ2-1|-|TRBV9|-
CASSVGRGRGYEQFF
TGTGCCAGCAGCGTAGGTCGAGGGAGGGGGTATGAGCAGTTCTTC
>TRBJ1-4|-|TRBV7-6|-
CASSLGRHTKLFF
TGTGCCAGCAGCTTAGGTCGTCACACCAAACTGTTTTTT
>TRBJ1-5|few|TRBV30|-
CAWSGGWGGNQPQHF
TGTGCCTGGAGTGGGGGGTGGGGCGGCAATCAGCCCCAGCATTTT
>TRBJ2-3|-|TRBV4-3|-
CASSPGAGAFTDTQYF
TGCGCCAGCAGTCCCGGGGCAGGTGCTTTCACAGATACGCAGTATTTT
>TRBJ2-3|-|TRBV29-1|TRBD2
CSVEAGADTQYF
TGCAGCGTTGAGGCGGGAGCAGATACGCAGTATTTT
>TRBJ2-4|-|TRBV6-1|TRBD2
CASSARRGTTTLAKNIQYF
TGTGCCAGCAGTGCACGACGTGGGACTACAACCCTAGCCAAAAACATTCAGTACTTC
>TRBJ1-6|-|TRBV9|-
CASSQTSSYNSPLHF
TGTGCCAGCAGCCAAACAAGCTCCTATAATTCACCCCTCCACTTT
>TRBJ2-7|-|TRBV5-5|-
CASSWGPSYEQYF
TGTGCCAGCAGCTGGGGCCCGTCCTACGAGCAGTACTTC
>TRBJ2-1|-|TRBV7-9|-
CASSLGRSYNEQFF
TGTGCCAGCAGCTTAGGTCGATCCTACAATGAGCAGTTCTTC
>TRBJ1-4|-|TRBV28|TRBD1
CASSDRGSLKLFF
TGTGCCAGCAGCGACAGGGGCAGTTTAAAACTGTTTTTT
>TRBJ1-1|-|TRBV7-9|-
CASREGPWVNTEAFF
TGTGCCAGCAGAGAGGGCCCCTGGGTGAACACTGAAGCTTTCTTT
>TRBJ1-3|-|TRBV19|-
CASSAGASGNTIYF
TGTGCCAGTAGTGCGGGGGCTTCCGGAAACACCATATATTTT
>TRBJ1-1|many|TRBV29-1|TRBD1
CSVSRQGNTEAFF
TGCAGCGTCTCCCGACAGGGGAACACTGAAGCTTTCTTT
>TRBJ1-2|-|TRBV6-1|TRBD1
CASRGQADYGYTF
TGTGCCAGCAGGGGACAGGCGGACTATGGCTACACCTTC
>TRBJ2-3|-|TRBV11-3|-
CASSLGPGWKGTDTQYF
TGTGCCAGCAGCTTAGGCCCAGGTTGGAAGGGCACAGATACGCAGTATTTT
>TRBJ2-7|-|TRBV5-1|-
CASSFLSSYEQYF
TGCGCCAGCAGCTTCCTTTCTTCTTACGAGCAGTACTTC
>TRBJ2-7|-|TRBV7-8|-
CASSYGLAGLMEQYF
TGTGCCAGCAGCTATGGACTGGCGGGATTGATGGAGCAGTACTTC
>TRBJ2-2|-|TRBV5-1|-
CASSLLRLTASGELFF
TGCGCCAGCAGCTTGCTTAGGCTAACCGCCTCAGGGGAGCTGTTTTTT
>TRBJ2-1|-|TRBV2|TRBD2
CASSVRAGVGEQFF
TGTGCCAGCAGTGTGAGAGCGGGAGTTGGTGAGCAGTTCTTC
>TRBJ2-1|-|TRBV5-1|-
CASTQITGDNEQFF
TGCGCCAGCACCCAAATTACGGGGGACAATGAGCAGTTCTTC
>TRBJ1-2|-|TRBV29-1|-
CSVQIGDEWGYTF
TGCAGCGTTCAGATCGGGGACGAGTGGGGCTACACCTTC